What follows are 22 T cell receptor beta chains derived from one specimen sequenced in a study of cytomegalovirus exposure and HLA in healthy donors. It was with 60 Vbeta and 13 Jbeta primers that the PCR ran. Assay: immunoSEQ multiplex PCR; the TCRdb copy retains only in-frame clones and omits some. The sample has tens of thousands of clones, around 73% seen once. Sequencing input: PBMCs. These receptors all come from a woman in her thirties or forties in good health and CMV-seronegative.

This chain joins TRBV10-3 and TRBJ2-6; 7 bases are a match to TRBD2. V dropped 2 bases and J dropped 2; count of bases not matched to a gene: 0. Germline V lookup: CDR1 ENHRY, CDR2 SYGVKD. This CDR3 spans 15 amino acids. In DNA form, the CDR3 reads TGTGCCATCAGTGAGGCGGGAGCTGGGGCCAACGTCCTGACTTTC. Translation: CAISEAGAGANVLTF.

The chain combines TRBV19 with TRBJ2-3; 8 bases are a match to TRBD2. Germline lookup yields CDR1 LNHDA and CDR2 SQIVND (reference sequence). The V segment lost 9 bases and the J segment 5 bases; nucleotides outside the gene matches: 1. The CDR3 has 11 residues. CDR3 in DNA: TGTGCCAGCCGGGGGGGAGATACGCAGTATTTT. It is translated as CASRGGDTQYF.

The sample holds a few counts of this clone. The chain is built from TRBV29-1 and TRBJ1-1; 7 nucleotides match TRBD1. This CDR3 region has 13 residues. Trimming took 4 bases from V and 9 from J; bases not matched to a gene: 11. Per germline, CDR1 SQVTM and CDR2 ANQGSEA. The CDR3 nucleotides are TGCAGCGTTGGAAGGGGGACAGTTGGGAAAGCTTTCTTT. It translates to CSVGRGTVGKAFF.

This clone was recorded at least ten times. The junction departs from germline at one end; a sequencing error may be responsible. The rearrangement uses TRBV10-3 and TRBJ2-5; D uncertain. The CDR3 sequence is 13 residues long. From germline, CDR1 is ENHRY and CDR2 SYGVKD. CDR3 sequence reads: CAITDGYQETQYF. CDR3 nucleotides: TGTGCCATCACTGACGGGTACCAGGAGACCCAGTACTTC.

V is TRBV15 and J is TRBJ1-5, with 8 bases fitting TRBD1. The CDR3 totals 16 residues. Per the germline V gene, CDR1 is LNHNV and CDR2 is YYDKDF (reference sequence). J gave up 2 bases and V 3 bases, and 6 bases lay outside the gene matches. In DNA form, the CDR3 reads TGTGCCACCAGCAGCCCCGCGGACAGGGGCAATCAGCCCCAGCATTTT. Encoded protein: CATSSPADRGNQPQHF.

The chain carries TRBV5-4 and TRBJ1-2; D gene uncertain. Germline CDR1 SGHNT, CDR2 YYREEE (reference sequence). V was trimmed by 1 base and J by 3 bases, leaving 10 bases between them. The CDR3 is 14 amino acids. The CDR3 loop is CASSLRGVDYGYTF. The CDR3, as DNA: TGTGCCAGCAGCTTGAGAGGTGTGGACTATGGCTACACCTTC.

This sequence joins TRBV5-8 and TRBJ2-7; 7 bases align to TRBD2. In germline, CDR1 is SGHTS, CDR2 YDEGEE. CDR3 length: 16 residues. J gave up 7 bases and V 0 bases, and 13 bases lay outside the gene matches. The CDR3 bases are TGTGCCAGCAGCTTGGGGCCGGGACTAATCTCGGCGGAGCAGTACTTC. This sequence encodes CASSLGPGLISAEQYF.

This clone was detected a few times. The J gene is TRBJ2-2, the V gene TRBV6-4, with a tentative D call TRBD1 (5 bases). Germline V gives CDR1 MRHNA, CDR2 SNTAGT. The CDR3 is 15 amino acids. Trimming removed 2 bases from V and 4 bases from J, with 11 bases in between. The CDR3 DNA reads TGTGCCAGCAGTGACGGGCAGGGCGGCACCGGGGAGCTGTTTTTT. Translation: CASSDGQGGTGELFF.

V and J are TRBV7-8 and TRBJ1-2; D unresolved. The CDR3 is made up of 14 amino acids. Per the germline V gene, CDR1 is SGHVS and CDR2 is FQNEAQ. Trimming left V 10 bases short and J 4 bases short, with 19 bases between. The DNA of the CDR3 is TGTGCCACCGCGCCAGCGGGCAGGAGCTATGGCTACACCTTC. Translated, it gives CATAPAGRSYGYTF.

The chain employs TRBV19 and TRBJ2-1; 9 nucleotides agree with TRBD2. J lost 8 bases, V lost 1 base, and 3 bases had no gene match. The CDR3 is 14 residues long. Germline CDR1 LNHDA, CDR2 SQIVND (reference sequence). CDR3 loop: CASSIGLAVDEQFF. DNA for the CDR3: TGTGCCAGTAGTATAGGACTAGCGGTAGATGAGCAGTTCTTC.

This clone appeared once. The chain links TRBV29-1 to TRBJ1-5; TRBD1 might be the D (5 bases). V lost 7 bases to trimming and J lost 6 bases, with 16 bases between them. The CDR3 runs 13 residues. Germline V gene lookup returns CDR1 SQVTM and CDR2 ANQGSEA. The CDR3 protein is CSAYTGGGQPQHF. The CDR3 DNA follows: TGCAGCGCCTATACAGGCGGGGGTCAGCCCCAGCATTTT.

This chain links TRBV28 with TRBJ1-4; D ambiguous. This CDR3 comprises 14 residues. Germline V gene sequence: CDR1 MDHEN, CDR2 SYDVKM. V was shortened by 0 bases and J by 4 bases, with 6 bases between the two germline ends. CDR3 sequence (DNA): TGTGCCAGCAGTTTATGGGCGGGTAATGAAAAACTGTTTTTT. This codes for CASSLWAGNEKLFF. Supplemented by reference TRBV28 and TRBJ1-4, the full variable domain reads DVKVTQSSRYLVKRTGEKVFLECVQDMDHENMFWYRQDPGLGLRLIYFSYDVKMKEKGDIPEGYSVSREKKERFSLILESASTNQTSMYLCASSLWAGNEKLFFGSGTQLSVL.

This clone showed up just a few times. The rearrangement uses TRBV5-5 and TRBJ1-3, with 7 bases lining up with TRBD1. CDR1 is SGHKS and CDR2 is YYEKEE in the germline V gene (reference sequence). This CDR3 is 17 amino acids long. The trim removed 4 bases at V and 0 bases at J, leaving 10 bases unmatched. Here the CDR3 reads CASSPESGGLSGNTIYF. The CDR3 DNA reads as TGTGCCAGCAGCCCCGAATCAGGGGGGCTCTCTGGAAACACCATATATTTT.

The chain recombines TRBV19 with TRBJ1-5; 7 bases map to TRBD1. Unmatched junction bases numbered 10, after V lost 5 bases and J lost 3 bases. Per the germline V gene, CDR1 is LNHDA and CDR2 is SQIVND (reference sequence). The CDR3 is made up of 16 amino acids. The CDR3 coding sequence is TGTGCCAGTAGTCACCAAGCACAGGGGAACAATCAGCCCCAGCATTTT. This gives the protein CASSHQAQGNNQPQHF.

This chain uses TRBV5-5 with TRBJ1-2, with TRBD1 matching 10 bases. V gave up 2 bases and J gave up 0 bases; unmatched junction bases: 10. This CDR3 region has 18 residues. Germline lookup yields CDR1 SGHKS and CDR2 YYEKEE (reference sequence). The CDR3 DNA is TGTGCCAGCAGCTTATCTGGGACAGGGGCCAATCCTAACTATGGCTACACCTTC. It translates to CASSLSGTGANPNYGYTF.

V gene TRBV5-1 combines with J gene TRBJ2-3; 8 bases align to TRBD2. Germline V lookup: CDR1 SGHRS, CDR2 YFSETQ. There are 17 residues in the CDR3. The J segment lost 0 bases and the V segment lost 2 bases, leaving 8 bases of the junction unmatched. The CDR3 DNA reads TGCGCCAGCAGCTTTAGCGGGGTAGCGGGTAGCACAGATACGCAGTATTTT. Residues: CASSFSGVAGSTDTQYF.

This rearrangement joins TRBV5-1 to TRBJ2-7, with 9 bases that match TRBD2. Per the germline V gene, CDR1 is SGHRS and CDR2 is YFSETQ. CDR3 size: 18 residues. Trimming cost V 2 bases and J 0 bases; bases outside gene matches: 12. CDR3 residues: CASSFGTRSGSRSYEQYF. The DNA for the CDR3 is TGCGCCAGCAGCTTCGGGACCCGTAGCGGGAGCCGCTCCTACGAGCAGTACTTC. The full variable domain, rest sourced from reference TRBV5-1 and TRBJ2-7, is KAGVTQTPRYLIKTRGQQVTLSCSPISGHRSVSWYQQTPGQGLQFLFEYFSETQRNKGNFPGRFSGRQFSNSRSEMNVSTLELGDSALYLCASSFGTRSGSRSYEQYFGPGTRLTVT.

This sequence joins TRBV28 and TRBJ1-2, with D maybe TRBD1 (5 bases). This CDR3 spans 12 amino acids. Between the trimmed V and J ends, which lost 1 base and 6 bases, there was a span of 6 bases. CDR1 is MDHEN and CDR2 is SYDVKM in the germline V gene. DNA for the CDR3: TGTGCCAGCAGTTTATCAGGGCATGGCTACACCTTC. It specifies CASSLSGHGYTF.

This clone occurred a few times. The identical CDR3 is also encoded by other nucleotide sequences in the sample. The J gene is TRBJ2-7, the V gene TRBV5-4, with 7 bases that match TRBD1. V was clipped by 3 bases and J by 6 bases; unmatched bases: 3. The CDR3 loop spans 12 amino acids. Germline V gene data show CDR1 as SGHNT and CDR2 as YYREEE (reference sequence). CDR3 in DNA: TGTGCCAGCAGCTCGACAGGGCGCGAGCAGTACTTC. Protein: CASSSTGREQYF.

The chain uses TRBV19 and TRBJ2-7, with TRBD2 identical over 7 bases. The J segment lost 0 bases and the V segment lost 4 bases, leaving 3 bases of the junction unmatched. The CDR3 is 14 residues long. Germline CDR1 LNHDA, CDR2 SQIVND (reference sequence). The CDR3 DNA reads TGTGCCAGTAGTAGGGGGACTATCTCCTACGAGCAGTACTTC. It encodes CASSRGTISYEQYF.

This chain uses TRBV6-6 with TRBJ2-5, with D unresolved. Germline V gene sequence: CDR1 MNHNY, CDR2 SVGAGI (reference sequence). The ends were cut back, 4 bases at V and 2 bases at J, with 8 bases in the middle. The CDR3 runs 13 residues. The CDR3 DNA is TGTGCCAGCAGTTCCGCTGCGCAAGAGACCCAGTACTTC. Residues: CASSSAAQETQYF.

The rearrangement joins TRBV18 to TRBJ2-5; D may be TRBD2 (5 bases). This CDR3 is 14 amino acids long. Germline V gene lookup returns CDR1 KGHSH and CDR2 LQKENI. Trimming shortened V by 6 bases and J by 5 bases, and 16 bases separated the two germline ends. CDR3: CASSSSGTGETQYF. The CDR3 bases are TGTGCCAGCTCGTCAAGCGGAACTGGGGAGACCCAGTACTTC.